One sample yielded the 3 T cell receptor beta chains listed below, sequenced in a study of T-cell reconstitution after alpha-beta-depleted transplantation in children. Molecular barcoding with unique molecular identifiers was used for the TCRbeta library. Using its own MiXCR run on the PCR reads, TCRdb lists one record per CDR3 protein. The data contain 540,000 or so distinct CDR3 sequences, roughly 24% of them seen just once; the ten biggest clones take up over 12%. The starting material was PBMCs, mostly from graft donor cells, obtained 360 days after TCRalphabeta/CD19-depleted stem cell transplant. These receptors were collected from a boy less than two years old who had a stem cell transplant for acute myeloid leukemia, so the T cells may come from the graft donor.

This clonotype was seen more than once but under ten times. V is TRBV20-1 and J is TRBJ2-5; TRBD2 agrees at 11 bases. CDR1 and CDR2 from the germline V gene are DFQATT and SNEGSKA (reference sequence). The CDR3 contains 16 residues. Unmatched junction bases numbered 8, after V lost 3 bases and J lost 2 bases. In DNA form, the CDR3 reads TGCAGTGCTAGGTCGCTAGCGGGGGGAGCTCAAGAGACCCAGTACTTC. Encoded protein: CSARSLAGGAQETQYF.

This clonotype came up many times. The J gene is TRBJ2-2, the V gene TRBV12-3 or TRBV12-4; 7 bases fit TRBD1. V was clipped by 7 bases and J by 0 bases; unmatched bases: 5. This CDR3 comprises 15 residues. This chain's CDR3 is CASTADRTNTGELFF. In nucleotides, the CDR3 is TGTGCCAGCACCGCGGACAGGACGAACACCGGGGAGCTGTTTTTT.

About this clonotype itself: The junction and the germline gene differ at one end; a read error may be behind it. The J gene is TRBJ2-1, the V gene TRBV20-1; 7 positions match TRBD2. CDR3 length: 13 amino acids. Per the germline V gene, CDR1 is DFQATT and CDR2 is SNEGSKA (reference sequence). The CDR3 sequence: CCAKERGYNEQFF. The CDR3 coding sequence is TGCTGTGCTAAGGAGCGGGGTTACAATGAGCAGTTCTTC.